The rows below give T cell receptor beta chains drawn from one sample of a study of Tregs in tolerant kidney transplant recipients. The repertoire was sequenced with immunoSEQ multiplex PCR; TCRdb's copy has only in-frame clones and lacks some. This table has about 81,000 clones, around 90% appearing once. This material consisted of CD4+ T cells from blood (PBMCs), taken 24 months after the transplant. These receptors originate from a human patient who received a combined kidney and bone marrow transplant. These T cells may partly come from the graft donor. Both conserved end residues are part of each CDR3. The D gene is left open where the match is weak. Expanded clones are given a class, and other clones once, few, many or no size at all.

TRBV18	TRBJ1-5	TRBD1	-	CASVGTGGNQPQHF	TGTGCCAGCGTGGGGACAGGGGGCAATCAGCCCCAGCATTTT
TRBV14	TRBJ1-4	TRBD1	few	CASSLLDRDHEKLFF	TGTGCCAGCAGCCTCCTCGACAGGGACCATGAAAAACTGTTTTTT
TRBV7-9	TRBJ2-3	TRBD2	-	CASSSLGLAGGDTQYF	TGTGCCAGCAGCTCCTTAGGACTAGCGGGGGGGGATACGCAGTATTTT
TRBV15	TRBJ2-7	-	-	CATSRGGSYEQYF	TGTGCCACCAGCAGAGGAGGGTCCTACGAGCAGTACTTC
TRBV4-1	TRBJ2-5	-	-	CASSQLAEETQYF	TGCGCCAGCAGCCAATTGGCGGAGGAGACCCAGTACTTC
TRBV7-9	TRBJ2-3	-	-	CASTTGDTDTQYF	TGTGCCAGCACCACGGGTGACACAGATACGCAGTATTTT
TRBV5-1	TRBJ2-7	TRBD2	-	CASSSGTSYEQYF	TGCGCCAGCAGCTCCGGGACTAGCTACGAGCAGTACTTC
TRBV4-1	TRBJ1-4	-	-	CASSQTRVDRTNEKLFF	TGCGCCAGCAGCCAGACAAGAGTGGACAGAACTAATGAAAAACTGTTTTTT
TRBV5-1	TRBJ1-6	-	-	CASSIAIYNSPLHF	TGCGCCAGCAGCATAGCGATTTATAATTCCCCCCTCCACTTT
TRBV5-1	TRBJ2-7	TRBD1	-	CASSHMRDRNSEQYF	TGCGCCAGCAGCCATATGCGGGACAGGAACTCCGAGCAGTACTTC
TRBV5-1	TRBJ2-7	TRBD2	-	CASSGPSGTYEQYF	TGCGCCAGCAGTGGCCCTAGCGGCACCTACGAGCAGTACTTC
TRBV7-3	TRBJ2-3	-	-	CASSLVPEATDTQYF	TGTGCCAGCAGCTTAGTTCCGGAGGCCACAGATACGCAGTATTTT
TRBV5-4	TRBJ2-7	-	-	CASSLSPDSVGLPFYEQYF	TGTGCCAGCAGCTTGAGCCCGGATTCGGTAGGACTGCCGTTCTACGAGCAGTACTTC
TRBV4-3	TRBJ2-3	-	once	CASSQDMSSDTQYF	TGCGCCAGCAGCCAAGATATGTCGTCAGATACGCAGTATTTT
TRBV28	TRBJ2-7	TRBD1	-	CASSLWTGTGEPYEQYF	TGTGCCAGCAGTTTATGGACGGGAACAGGGGAGCCCTACGAGCAGTACTTC
TRBV7-3	TRBJ2-3	TRBD2	once	CASSASGTDTQYF	TGTGCCAGCAGCGCTAGCGGGACAGATACGCAGTATTTT
TRBV30	TRBJ2-4	TRBD2	-	CAWTLGGGGVKNIQYF	TGTGCCTGGACCCTGGGGGGGGGTGGTGTCAAAAACATTCAGTACTTC
TRBV7-2	TRBJ2-7	TRBD1	-	CASSWRQGAYEQYF	TGTGCCAGCAGCTGGAGACAGGGGGCCTACGAGCAGTACTTC
TRBV5-4	TRBJ2-3	-	-	CASSPKGHDTQYF	TGTGCCAGCAGCCCCAAGGGACATGATACGCAGTATTTT
TRBV19	TRBJ1-4	TRBD1	-	CASSDRQGAANEKLFF	TGTGCCAGTAGTGACCGACAGGGGGCTGCTAATGAAAAACTGTTTTTT
TRBV5-3	TRBJ2-1	TRBD2	-	CARRVTLNSGRGGSYNEQFF	TGTGCCAGAAGGGTAACCCTGAATAGCGGGAGGGGGGGGTCCTACAATGAGCAGTTCTTC
TRBV4-1	TRBJ1-1	TRBD1	-	CASSLWGTDTEAFF	TGCGCCAGCAGTCTGTGGGGGACAGACACTGAAGCTTTCTTT
TRBV11-3	TRBJ2-7	-	-	CASSLLRDSYEQYF	TGTGCCAGCAGCTTGTTGCGGGACTCCTACGAGCAGTACTTC
TRBV15	TRBJ2-1	-	once	CATSRDRTEEQFF	TGTGCCACCAGCAGAGATCGTACAGAAGAGCAGTTCTTC
TRBV2	TRBJ1-1	-	-	CASSEALPGTEAFF	TGTGCCAGCAGTGAAGCGCTTCCGGGGACTGAAGCTTTCTTT
TRBV21-1	TRBJ2-1	-	-	CASSPPGTKLYNEQFF	TGTGCCAGCAGCCCCCCAGGGACTAAACTTTACAATGAGCAGTTCTTC
TRBV28	TRBJ1-5	-	-	CASSFSTDRLNQPQHF	TGTGCCAGCAGTTTCAGTACGGACAGACTCAATCAGCCCCAGCATTTT
TRBV19	TRBJ1-2	TRBD1	few	CASSTRTGQDGYTF	TGTGCCAGTAGTACGAGGACAGGGCAGGATGGCTACACCTTC
TRBV5-4	TRBJ1-5	-	-	CASSLAGDSNQPQHF	TGTGCCAGCAGCTTGGCCGGGGATAGCAATCAGCCCCAGCATTTT
TRBV5-1	TRBJ2-6	-	-	CASSQGSSGANVLTF	TGCGCCAGCAGCCAGGGGTCCTCTGGGGCCAACGTCCTGACTTTC
TRBV19	TRBJ1-6	TRBD1	-	CASSIVVRGHSPLHF	TGTGCCAGTAGTATAGTAGTGAGGGGGCATTCCCCCCTCCACTTT
TRBV9	TRBJ2-3	TRBD2	-	CASSILAGGPTDTQYF	TGTGCCAGCAGCATTCTAGCGGGGGGGCCGACAGATACGCAGTATTTT
TRBV7-8	TRBJ1-6	-	-	CASSDQGFHNSPLHF	TGTGCCAGCAGCGACCAGGGATTTCATAATTCACCCCTCCACTTT
TRBV7-3	TRBJ2-2	TRBD2	once	CASSPGGKGTGELFF	TGTGCCAGCAGCCCGGGAGGGAAAGGGACCGGGGAGCTGTTTTTT
TRBV4-1	TRBJ2-5	-	-	CASSQETQQETQYF	TGCGCCAGCAGCCAAGAAACACAGCAAGAGACCCAGTACTTC
TRBV19	TRBJ2-2	-	-	CASSTTGSPNTGELFF	TGTGCCAGTAGTACCACAGGGAGTCCGAACACCGGGGAGCTGTTTTTT
TRBV7-9	TRBJ2-7	TRBD2	-	CASSVAGGPYEQYF	TGTGCCAGCAGCGTAGCGGGAGGTCCCTACGAGCAGTACTTC
TRBV4-2	TRBJ2-7	TRBD2	-	CASSQSGTQWEQYF	TGTGCCAGCAGCCAAAGCGGGACCCAATGGGAGCAGTACTTC
TRBV5-5	TRBJ2-7	-	-	CASSLSHQGWYEQYF	TGTGCCAGCAGCCTGTCCCACCAGGGTTGGTACGAGCAGTACTTC
TRBV7-2	TRBJ2-7	TRBD1	-	CASSPGQLTYEQYF	TGTGCCAGCAGCCCGGGACAGCTTACCTACGAGCAGTACTTC
TRBV7-2	TRBJ1-1	-	-	CASSLTQETEAFF	TGTGCCAGCAGCTTGACACAGGAGACTGAAGCTTTCTTT
TRBV12-5	TRBJ1-2	-	-	CASGLAERAGATNYGYTF	TGTGCTAGTGGTTTGGCCGAGAGGGCGGGGGCGACTAACTATGGCTACACCTTC
TRBV14	TRBJ1-2	TRBD1	few	CASSSGQGFGYTF	TGTGCCAGCAGCTCCGGACAGGGGTTTGGCTACACCTTC
TRBV4-3	TRBJ2-3	TRBD2	-	CASSPRLAGTDTQYF	TGCGCCAGCAGCCCTCGGCTAGCGGGCACAGATACGCAGTATTTT
TRBV4-3	TRBJ1-1	-	once	CASSQVTGYGEAFF	TGCGCCAGCAGCCAAGTCACAGGGTACGGTGAAGCTTTCTTT
TRBV5-6	TRBJ1-1	-	-	CASSLAGGVAFF	TGTGCCAGCAGCTTGGCCGGAGGGGTGGCTTTCTTT
TRBV5-4	TRBJ2-7	TRBD1	once	CASSRGGTGFSYEQYF	TGTGCCAGCAGCCGCGGCGGGACAGGCTTCTCCTACGAGCAGTACTTC